This TCR beta chain derives from a study of T cells expressing NK-cell markers. Regarding this clonotype: Its target is unknown.

Study results and caveats: Also leading the CD3+CD56-NKG2C+ fraction in a handful of donors were these clonotypes. Clones of NKG2C+ T cells that had expanded were of unclear HCMV specificity.

TCRdb reprocessed the 5' RACE reads, keeping one entry per CDR3 protein, no DNA. The listing contains some 440,000 distinct CDR3 sequences. CDR3 length: 14 residues. CDR1 and CDR2 from the germline V gene are LGHDT and YNNKEL (reference sequence). The TCR sequence derives from a woman aged 50 to 60 in good health. Sequenced material: blood T cells: a sorted CD56 or NKG2C T cell subset, CD4+ or CD8+ T cells, or bulk PBMC T cells (not recorded which). V usage is TRBV3-1 and J usage is TRBJ1-1; with no DNA, the TCRdb D assignment of TRBD1 cannot be verified. The CDR3 here is CASSQTGLNTEAFF. The full variable domain, in which reference TRBV3-1 and TRBJ1-1 provide the parts outside the CDR3, is DTAVSQTPKYLVTQMGNDKSIKCEQNLGHDTMYWYKQDSKKFLKIMFSYNNKELIINETVPNRFSPKSPDKAHLNLHINSLELGDSAVYFCASSQTGLNTEAFFGQGTRLTVV.